Sequencing of this TCR beta chain was carried out in a study of blood T cell repertoires in COVID-19. Background on the study: From T cells, B-cell-depleted T cells, or PBMCs came the material, which was cDNA or gDNA.

All enrollees were about 18 to 89 years old and from fewer than 30 US areas. Cohorts were based on clinical histories the participants reported. With V trimmed by 1 base and J by 1 base, 5 bases remained unmatched. CDR1 and CDR2 from the germline V gene are SGHTA and FQGNSA. CDR3 length: 16 amino acids. Per the original data handling: Using reference gene primer amplification, nucleated cell counts were estimated. Only in-frame clones appear in the TCRdb table, and some are missing; sequencing was by immunoSEQ multiplex PCR. V and J calls and clone size come straight from that table; D and trimming were deduced from the DNA. The table shows around 400,000 clones, with approximately 90% occurring only once.

The genes are TRBV7-2 and TRBJ2-7, with TRBD1 matching over 9 bases. The sequence came from a woman aged 18 to 35 who had been exposed to COVID-19. Sample: PBMCs or T cells enriched from blood (not recorded which). For the CDR3, the DNA is TGTGCCAGCAGCTTAGACAGGGGGCCGCTTTCCTACGAGCAGTACTTC. It specifies CASSLDRGPLSYEQYF.